The 21 T cell receptor beta chains given below trace back to one sample, sequenced in a study of blood T cell repertoires in COVID-19. Data came from immunoSEQ multiplex PCR; TCRdb stores just in-frame clones and leaves some out. The table includes around 250,000 clones, approximately 91% detected once. Material for sequencing was peripheral blood. Every receptor here comes from a woman aged 40-49 years who had recovered from COVID-19.

This chain joins TRBV11-3 and TRBJ2-1; unclear D gene. This CDR3 has 11 amino acids. Trimming removed 5 bases from V and 6 bases from J, with 5 bases in between. The germline V gene encodes CDR1 SGHNT and CDR2 YENEEA. CDR3 DNA sequence: TGTGCCAGCAGCACTCTCAATGAGCAGTTCTTC. Its translation: CASSTLNEQFF.

To note about this clone: Additional DNA sequences in this sample encode the identical CDR3. The rearrangement uses TRBV5-1 and TRBJ2-3, with TRBD2 matching 9 bases. The germline V gene has CDR1 SGHRS and CDR2 YFSETQ. The CDR3 consists of 15 residues. V lost 4 bases, J lost 0 bases, and 3 bases stayed unmatched. CDR3 nucleotides: TGCGCCAGCAGCCCCACTAGCGGGAGCACAGATACGCAGTATTTT. It is translated as CASSPTSGSTDTQYF.

This sequence joins TRBV3-1 (or the pseudogene TRBV3-2) and TRBJ2-3; D possibly corresponds to TRBD2 (5 bases). Trimming removed 10 bases from V and 0 bases from J, with 11 bases in between. Germline values: CDR1 LGHDT, CDR2 YNNKEL (reference sequence). This CDR3 comprises 13 residues. The CDR3 protein is CATGLASTDTQYF. CDR3 sequence (DNA): TGTGCCACAGGACTGGCGAGCACAGATACGCAGTATTTT.

The J gene is TRBJ1-1, the V gene TRBV6-6; D may be TRBD1 (6 bases). V was clipped by 6 bases and J by 6 bases, with 11 bases between them. The CDR3 is 12 amino acids. The germline gives CDR1 MNHNY, CDR2 SVGAGI (reference sequence). CDR3 bases: TGTGCCAGCAGGCAGGGGAGCCCTGAAGCTTTCTTT. Its protein product is CASRQGSPEAFF.

This chain connects TRBV4-1 to TRBJ2-7; 11 bases align to TRBD1. Germline V gives CDR1 MGHRA, CDR2 YSYEKL. The CDR3 extends over 15 amino acids. The V gene end was trimmed by 5 bases and the J gene end by 2 bases; junction bases not matched to a gene: 5. This chain's CDR3 is CASSTGTGGTYEQYF. The CDR3 region has the DNA TGCGCCAGCAGCACGGGGACAGGGGGGACCTACGAGCAGTACTTC.

The rearrangement links TRBV18 to TRBJ1-4, with D perhaps TRBD1 (5 bases). Trimming took 3 bases from V and 0 from J, leaving 11 bases between them. Germline V CDR1 and CDR2: KGHSH, LQKENI. This CDR3 is 16 amino acids long. The CDR3 sequence: CASSPGRVATNEKLFF. CDR3 sequence (DNA): TGTGCCAGCTCACCGGGCAGGGTGGCAACTAATGAAAAACTGTTTTTT.

This chain connects TRBV7-8 to TRBJ2-1; 11 bases map to TRBD2. The V and J ends lost 5 bases and 7 bases, in that order; junction bases with no gene match: 7. The length of the CDR3 is 15 residues. The V gene's germline CDR1 is SGHVS and CDR2 FQNEAQ. This CDR3 is CASSHTSGSGNEQFF. The CDR3 DNA follows: TGTGCCAGCAGCCACACTAGCGGGAGCGGGAATGAGCAGTTCTTC.

The V and J genes are TRBV5-4 and TRBJ2-3, with D tentatively TRBD1 (5 bases). V was pared by 4 bases and J by 2 bases, with 11 bases between. This CDR3 is 14 amino acids long. The germline gives CDR1 SGHNT, CDR2 YYREEE (reference sequence). CDR3 DNA sequence: TGTGCCAGCAGCGGGGCCCAAAACACAGATACGCAGTATTTT. Protein: CASSGAQNTDTQYF. Using reference TRBV5-4 and TRBJ2-3 for the parts outside the CDR3, the full variable domain is ETGVTQSPTHLIKTRGQQVTLRCSSQSGHNTVSWYQQALGQGPQFIFQYYREEENGRGNFPPRFSGLQFPNYSSELNVNALELDDSALYLCASSGAQNTDTQYFGPGTRLTVL.

V is TRBV5-1 and J is TRBJ2-7; 9 bases align to TRBD2. This CDR3 spans 14 amino acids. The V segment lost 4 bases and the J segment 7 bases; nucleotides outside the gene matches: 9. The V gene's germline CDR1 is SGHRS and CDR2 YFSETQ. CDR3 loop: CASSLDGRGGEQYF. The CDR3 DNA follows: TGCGCCAGCAGCCTGGACGGGCGGGGGGGAGAGCAGTACTTC.

J is TRBJ2-1 and V is TRBV7-9, with D possibly being TRBD2 (5 bases). Between the trimmed V and J ends, which lost 4 bases and 6 bases, there was a span of 19 bases. The V gene's germline CDR1 is SEHNR and CDR2 FQNEAQ (reference sequence). This CDR3 has 16 residues. The DNA for the CDR3 is TGTGCCAGCAGCTCCGGCCAGCCACATCGGGGCAATGAGCAGTTCTTC. Translating gives CASSSGQPHRGNEQFF. The variable domain in full, with the rest retrieved from reference TRBV7-9 and TRBJ2-1, is DTGVSQNPRHKITKRGQNVTFRCDPISEHNRLYWYRQTLGQGPEFLTYFQNEAQLEKSRLLSDRFSAERPKGSFSTLEIQRTEQGDSAMYLCASSSGQPHRGNEQFFGPGTRLTVL.

The V gene is TRBV6-5, the J gene TRBJ2-7; 10 bases are a match to TRBD1. The CDR3 consists of 15 residues. Germline CDR1 and CDR2: MNHEY and SVGAGI. Trimming at V came to 6 bases and at J to 1 base, leaving 6 bases not matched to a gene. This chain's CDR3 is CASRFRDRGSYEQYF. Here the CDR3 DNA reads TGTGCCAGCAGGTTCCGGGACAGGGGTTCCTACGAGCAGTACTTC.

The V call is TRBV27, the J call TRBJ2-3, with 12 bases matching TRBD2. There are 15 residues in the CDR3. Germline values: CDR1 MNHEY, CDR2 SMNVEV (reference sequence). Trimming removed 6 bases from V and 2 bases from J; junction bases left unmatched: 3. CDR3 in amino acids: CASRRLAGATDTQYF. The CDR3 DNA reads as TGTGCCAGCAGGCGACTAGCGGGAGCCACAGATACGCAGTATTTT.

The V and J genes are TRBV27 and TRBJ2-5, with D unresolved. This CDR3 spans 16 amino acids. Germline values: CDR1 MNHEY, CDR2 SMNVEV (reference sequence). Trimming removed 3 bases from V and 1 base from J, with 15 bases in between. The DNA of the CDR3 is TGTGCCAGCAGTTTCGGGTTAACTGGCGGCCAAGAGACCCAGTACTTC. This sequence encodes CASSFGLTGGQETQYF.

The V and J genes are TRBV6-1 and TRBJ2-2; D call uncertain. The germline V gene has CDR1 MNHNS and CDR2 SASEGT. This CDR3 contains 13 residues. V was cut by 8 bases and J by 6 bases, with 13 bases left in between. CDR3 residues: CASRQVGSGELFF. The DNA of the CDR3 is TGTGCCAGCCGCCAAGTCGGGTCCGGGGAGCTGTTTTTT.

The chain recombines TRBV5-1 with TRBJ1-2; D is uncertain. CDR3 size: 12 residues. The V and J ends lost 2 bases and 8 bases respectively, with 10 bases between them. Germline CDR1 and CDR2: SGHRS and YFSETQ. CDR3: CASSLGEEGYTF. DNA of the CDR3: TGCGCCAGCAGCTTAGGTGAGGAAGGCTACACCTTC.

CDR3 amino acids: CASRENSASGNTIYF. CDR3 DNA sequence: TGTGCCAGCCGGGAGAACTCTGCGTCTGGAAACACCATATATTTT. The chain combines TRBV6-5 with TRBJ1-3; D gene ambiguous. The germline V gene encodes CDR1 MNHEY and CDR2 SVGAGI. The CDR3 has 15 residues. The ends were cut back, 8 bases at V and 1 base at J, with 15 bases in the middle.

V usage is TRBV4-1 and J usage is TRBJ2-4, with 12 bases identical to TRBD2. CDR3 length equals 18 residues. With V trimmed by 0 bases and J by 4 bases, 7 bases remained unmatched. Germline V gene data show CDR1 as MGHRA and CDR2 as YSYEKL. CDR3 DNA: TGCGCCAGCAGCCAAGACGAGGCCCTAGCGGGAGGGAAAAACATTCAGTACTTC. Translation gives CASSQDEALAGGKNIQYF.

V and J are TRBV24-1 and TRBJ2-5; the match to TRBD2 covers 9 bases. Germline CDR1 KGHDR, CDR2 SFDVKD. Trimming at V came to 3 bases and at J to 0 bases, leaving 4 bases not matched to a gene. This CDR3 contains 16 residues. The CDR3 reads CATSDLIAGDQETQYF. Here the CDR3 DNA reads TGTGCCACCAGTGATCTCATAGCGGGGGACCAAGAGACCCAGTACTTC.

The rearrangement uses TRBV4-1 and TRBJ2-1, with 14 bases identical to TRBD2. The CDR3 is made up of 18 amino acids. V dropped 1 base and J dropped 7; count of bases not matched to a gene: 9. Germline assignment: CDR1 MGHRA and CDR2 YSYEKL. The DNA of the CDR3 is TGCGCCAGCAGCCAAGGCAGACTAGCGGGAGGGCCGTGGAATGAGCAGTTCTTC. It translates to CASSQGRLAGGPWNEQFF.

The V call is TRBV9, the J call TRBJ1-4; D might be TRBD1 (5 bases). Per the germline V gene, CDR1 is SGDLS and CDR2 is YYNGEE. With 3 bases removed from V and 0 bases from J, the gap between germline ends came to 15 bases. The CDR3 extends over 17 amino acids. CDR3 protein: CASSAEGIGATNEKLFF. CDR3 DNA sequence: TGTGCCAGCAGCGCGGAGGGGATCGGGGCAACTAATGAAAAACTGTTTTTT.

J is TRBJ2-3 and V is TRBV9, with a weak D call TRBD2 (5 bases). In germline, CDR1 is SGDLS, CDR2 YYNGEE. The CDR3 has 11 amino acids. The V and J ends lost 3 bases and 10 bases respectively, with 9 bases between them. This chain's CDR3 is CASSEGVAQYF. The CDR3 DNA reads TGTGCCAGCAGCGAGGGAGTGGCGCAGTATTTT.